The 28 T cell receptor beta chains below were found in one sample sequenced in a study of blood T cell repertoires in COVID-19. Assay: immunoSEQ multiplex PCR; the TCRdb copy retains only in-frame clones and omits some. The top ten clones hold 1.3% to 1.5% of a sample with approximately 66,000 clones, 85% to 90% of them seen once. Sequenced material: peripheral blood. These TCRs come from a man aged 60-69 years with acute or convalescent COVID-19.

The chain joins TRBV6-5 to TRBJ1-5; weak D call: TRBD1 (5 bases). The germline V gene encodes CDR1 MNHEY and CDR2 SVGAGI. CDR3 length equals 14 residues. The V end lost 4 bases, the J end lost 5 bases, and 12 bases lay between the germline ends. CDR3: CASSSRDSHQPQHF. The CDR3, as DNA: TGTGCCAGCAGTTCACGGGACTCCCATCAGCCCCAGCATTTT.

The DNA for the CDR3 is TGTGCCAGCAGTTCCGGGACAGGGGTGGGGGGCAGCGATACGCAGTATTTT. This codes for CASSSGTGVGGSDTQYF. The chain links TRBV27 to TRBJ2-3; 10 bases are a match to TRBD1. The CDR3 spans 17 residues. Germline V gene data show CDR1 as MNHEY and CDR2 as SMNVEV (reference sequence). After removal of 4 bases from V and 6 bases from J, the junction contained 13 bases not matched to a gene.

This clone was seen a single time. As DNA, the CDR3 is TGTGCCAGCAGCCCGTACAGGGGTTATAACTATGGCTACACCTTC. This sequence encodes CASSPYRGYNYGYTF. The chain carries TRBV3-1 (or the pseudogene TRBV3-2) and TRBJ1-2; 7 bases agree with TRBD1. The CDR3 length is 15 residues. J lost 1 base, V lost 4 bases, and 6 bases had no gene match. Germline loops: CDR1 LGHDT, CDR2 YNNKEL (reference sequence).

This chain joins TRBV9 and TRBJ2-1; D not resolved. V shed 0 bases and J shed 4 bases, with 11 bases lying between them. This CDR3 spans 15 amino acids. The germline V gene encodes CDR1 SGDLS and CDR2 YYNGEE. Written as DNA, the CDR3 is TGTGCCAGCAGCGTAGGGTCTAGGTGGTACAATGAGCAGTTCTTC. Protein product: CASSVGSRWYNEQFF.

The chain uses TRBV7-9 and TRBJ1-2, with D maybe TRBD1 (6 bases). Germline V gives CDR1 SEHNR, CDR2 FQNEAQ (reference sequence). CDR3 length: 14 residues. V lost 5 bases to trimming and J lost 2 bases, with 12 bases between them. Written as DNA, the CDR3 is TGTGCCAGCAGCCCAGGGGAATCAAACTATGGCTACACCTTC. It codes for CASSPGESNYGYTF.

V is TRBV2 and J is TRBJ2-1; the D gene is possibly TRBD1 (6 bases). CDR1 is SNHLY, CDR2 FYNNEI, per germline. The CDR3 extends over 16 amino acids. V gave up 1 base and J gave up 8 bases, with 18 bases separating them. CDR3 coding DNA: TGTGCCAGCAGTGAAGGAATGAGACAGGAAGAGTATGAGCAGTTCTTC. It specifies CASSEGMRQEEYEQFF.

This chain uses TRBV28 with TRBJ2-5, with D possibly TRBD1 on 6 matching bases. The germline V and J ends were trimmed by 7 bases and 4 bases, with 16 bases remaining between them. This CDR3 is 14 amino acids long. Germline CDR1 MDHEN, CDR2 SYDVKM. CDR3 sequence: CASISTGIRETQYF. DNA of the CDR3: TGTGCCAGCATCTCCACAGGGATTCGAGAGACCCAGTACTTC.

The gene calls are TRBV19 and TRBJ1-5; D is perhaps TRBD1 (6 bases). The V end was cut by 3 bases, the J end by 11 bases, with 14 bases between. The germline V gene encodes CDR1 LNHDA and CDR2 SQIVND (reference sequence). The CDR3 is 13 amino acids. CDR3 in amino acids: CASSIKGPGAQHF. DNA for the CDR3: TGTGCCAGTAGTATCAAGGGCCCAGGGGCCCAGCATTTT.

This clone came up once. The chain uses TRBV7-9 and TRBJ1-1, with a weak D call TRBD1 (6 bases). This CDR3 is 15 amino acids long. V was pared by 3 bases and J by 3 bases, with 14 bases between. Germline V lookup: CDR1 SEHNR, CDR2 FQNEAQ (reference sequence). The chain's CDR3 is CASSFDGGRYTEAFF. CDR3 nucleotide sequence: TGTGCCAGCAGCTTTGATGGGGGCCGGTACACTGAAGCTTTCTTT. The full variable domain, in which reference TRBV7-9 and TRBJ1-1 provide the parts outside the CDR3, is DTGVSQNPRHKITKRGQNVTFRCDPISEHNRLYWYRQTLGQGPEFLTYFQNEAQLEKSRLLSDRFSAERPKGSFSTLEIQRTEQGDSAMYLCASSFDGGRYTEAFFGQGTRLTVV.

The chain combines TRBV19 with TRBJ2-2; D possibly corresponds to TRBD2 (6 bases). CDR1 LNHDA and CDR2 SQIVND come from the germline V gene (reference sequence). With 6 bases removed from V and 7 bases from J, the gap between germline ends came to 9 bases. This CDR3 spans 12 amino acids. This chain's CDR3 is CASSRENGELFF. In DNA, the CDR3 is TGTGCCAGTAGCCGGGAGAACGGGGAGCTGTTTTTT.

The table lists this clone with a few counts. The V call is TRBV3-1 (or the pseudogene TRBV3-2), the J call TRBJ1-2, with D possibly being TRBD1 (5 bases). There are 14 residues in the CDR3. The germline V and J ends were trimmed by 2 bases and 2 bases, with 9 bases remaining between them. CDR1 and CDR2 (germline): LGHDT, YNNKEL (reference sequence). CDR3 nucleotides: TGTGCCAGCAGCCAAAGCGCAGGGAACTATGGCTACACCTTC. Translation gives CASSQSAGNYGYTF.

The chain employs TRBV7-9 and TRBJ2-5, with 7 bases fitting TRBD1. The CDR3 spans 15 residues. Germline CDR1 reads SEHNR; CDR2 reads FQNEAQ (reference sequence). After removal of 5 bases from V and 0 bases from J, the junction contained 6 bases not matched to a gene. The DNA for the CDR3 is TGTGCCAGCAGCGAGGGACAGACCTACCAAGAGACCCAGTACTTC. This translates into CASSEGQTYQETQYF. Looking up the rest from reference TRBV7-9 and TRBJ2-5 gives the full variable domain: DTGVSQNPRHKITKRGQNVTFRCDPISEHNRLYWYRQTLGQGPEFLTYFQNEAQLEKSRLLSDRFSAERPKGSFSTLEIQRTEQGDSAMYLCASSEGQTYQETQYFGPGTRLLVL.

The V gene is TRBV4-2, the J gene TRBJ1-5; no clear D gene. V shed 1 base and J shed 0 bases, with 10 bases lying between them. This CDR3 region has 16 residues. Germline V CDR1 and CDR2: LGHNA, YNFKEQ. CDR3 in DNA: TGTGCCAGCAGCCAAGCCATAGGGAGTAGCAATCAGCCCCAGCATTTT. As protein: CASSQAIGSSNQPQHF.

This chain joins TRBV3-1 (or the pseudogene TRBV3-2) and TRBJ1-5, with no clear D. Trimming took off 0 bases at V and 2 bases at J, with 5 bases between the two ends. Germline V gives CDR1 LGHDT, CDR2 YNNKEL (reference sequence). This CDR3 comprises 14 residues. This CDR3 is CASSQERGNQPQHF. The CDR3 bases are TGTGCCAGCAGCCAAGAGAGGGGCAATCAGCCCCAGCATTTT.

V is TRBV10-3 and J is TRBJ2-1; D is uncertain. Germline V lookup: CDR1 ENHRY, CDR2 SYGVKD. The CDR3 extends over 12 amino acids. V was clipped by 4 bases and J by 4 bases, with 5 bases between them. The CDR3 here is CAISADYNEQFF. The CDR3 coding sequence is TGTGCCATCAGTGCAGATTACAATGAGCAGTTCTTC.

This clone showed up just a few times. The chain combines TRBV2 with TRBJ1-1, with 9 bases fitting TRBD1. The germline CDR1 and CDR2 sequences are SNHLY and FYNNEI. J was trimmed by 0 bases and V by 1 base; bases with no gene match: 12. This CDR3 has 19 amino acids. As DNA, the CDR3 is TGTGCCAGCAGTGAAGATTATGGGACAGGGTTGTGGGTGAACACTGAAGCTTTCTTT. Protein product: CASSEDYGTGLWVNTEAFF.

The chain recombines TRBV18 with TRBJ2-3, with D maybe TRBD1 (6 bases). The CDR3 extends over 16 amino acids. Germline lookup yields CDR1 KGHSH and CDR2 LQKENI. The V gene lost 0 bases and the J gene lost 2 bases, with 12 bases spanning the gap. The CDR3 DNA is TGTGCCAGCTCACCACCTAAAGGGGGATTCACAGATACGCAGTATTTT. As protein: CASSPPKGGFTDTQYF.

The rearrangement links TRBV29-1 to TRBJ2-5; tentatively, D is TRBD2 (6 bases). Germline V CDR1 and CDR2: SQVTM, ANQGSEA. V lost 4 bases, J lost 5 bases, and 11 bases lay in between. CDR3 size: 12 residues. CDR3 nucleotide sequence: TGCAGCGTTGGAAGGAGGGATGAGACCCAGTACTTC. Translation: CSVGRRDETQYF.

The rearrangement links TRBV27 to TRBJ2-6; TRBD1 agrees at 7 bases. Trimming removed 10 bases from V and 1 base from J; junction bases left unmatched: 10. The CDR3 consists of 16 residues. CDR1 is MNHEY, CDR2 SMNVEV, per germline (reference sequence). Here the CDR3 reads CATETGLDSGANVLTF. The CDR3 region has the DNA TGTGCCACCGAGACAGGGTTGGATTCTGGGGCCAACGTCCTGACTTTC.

V and J are TRBV2 and TRBJ1-2; D is possibly TRBD1 (5 bases). The germline V gene has CDR1 SNHLY and CDR2 FYNNEI. V was clipped by 7 bases and J by 4 bases, with 19 bases between them. The CDR3 extends over 15 amino acids. The CDR3 region has the DNA TGTGCCAGCACGTCCGAGGTGGGGCGGTCCTATGGCTACACCTTC. It yields the protein CASTSEVGRSYGYTF.

As to this clone: Other DNA sequences in the same sample also yield this CDR3. The CDR3 nucleotides read TGCAGCGTTGAGGATAGACAGGGGAACACTGAAGCTTTCTTT. Its protein is CSVEDRQGNTEAFF. The chain uses TRBV29-1 and TRBJ1-1, with 7 bases aligning to TRBD1. Germline V gene lookup returns CDR1 SQVTM and CDR2 ANQGSEA. J was trimmed by 1 base and V by 3 bases; bases with no gene match: 5. The CDR3 is 14 amino acids.

The V gene is TRBV5-1, the J gene TRBJ1-4; TRBD1 matches at 11 bases. The CDR3 runs 14 residues. Unmatched junction bases numbered 2, after V lost 4 bases and J lost 6 bases. CDR1 SGHRS and CDR2 YFSETQ come from the germline V gene. The CDR3 bases are TGCGCCAGCAGCGGGGGACAGGGGGATGAAAAACTGTTTTTT. Protein sequence: CASSGGQGDEKLFF.

This sequence joins TRBV6-1 and TRBJ1-3, with D perhaps TRBD1 (6 bases). Deletions cut 2 bases from V and 2 bases from J, with 10 bases between. Germline-derived CDR1 and CDR2 are MNHNS and SASEGT. This CDR3 is built from 15 residues. In DNA form, the CDR3 reads TGTGCCAGCAGTGAATTGGCAGGGGCTGGAAACACCATATATTTT. Amino acids: CASSELAGAGNTIYF.

The chain links TRBV5-1 to TRBJ2-1; 13 nucleotides align to TRBD2. V lost 4 bases and J lost 8; bases outside the gene matches: 9. Germline assignment: CDR1 SGHRS and CDR2 YFSETQ. CDR3 length: 16 residues. CDR3 amino acids: CASSVILAGGIDEQFF. DNA for the CDR3: TGCGCCAGCAGCGTGATACTAGCGGGGGGGATAGATGAGCAGTTCTTC.

The chain has TRBV19 and TRBJ1-1; 8 nucleotides line up with TRBD1. Trimming removed 4 bases from V and 5 bases from J; junction bases left unmatched: 12. The CDR3 loop spans 16 amino acids. The germline V gene has CDR1 LNHDA and CDR2 SQIVND (reference sequence). CDR3 sequence: CASSTMGRQGRTEAFF. CDR3 sequence (DNA): TGTGCCAGTAGTACAATGGGCCGACAGGGGAGGACTGAAGCTTTCTTT.

This chain joins TRBV11-2 and TRBJ2-3; TRBD2 aligns across 11 bases. V was pared by 5 bases and J by 8 bases, with 6 bases of the junction left unmatched. CDR1 is SGHAT and CDR2 is FQNNGV in the germline V gene. The CDR3 loop spans 14 amino acids. The CDR3 region has the DNA TGTGCCAGCAGCCCTCTAGCGGGGGGTAGTACGCAGTATTTT. Translating gives CASSPLAGGSTQYF.

This sequence joins TRBV6-5 and TRBJ1-2; the match to TRBD1 covers 7 bases. Per the germline V gene, CDR1 is MNHEY and CDR2 is SVGAGI. This CDR3 comprises 12 residues. The junction had 4 bases not matched to a gene; V was cut back by 6 bases and J by 6 bases. The CDR3 bases are TGTGCCAGCAGAAGGACAGGACATGGCTACACCTTC. Translation gives CASRRTGHGYTF.

The CDR3 DNA reads as TGTGCCACCAGTGATCCCAACAGGGCCCCGTGGAATGAGCAGTTCTTC. It yields the protein CATSDPNRAPWNEQFF. The J gene is TRBJ2-1, the V gene TRBV24-1, with a possible D match to TRBD1 (6 bases). Germline CDR1 KGHDR, CDR2 SFDVKD. The V and J ends lost 3 bases and 7 bases respectively, with 18 bases between them. This CDR3 is built from 16 residues.